Given below is one T cell receptor (beta chain) in context. The data belong to a study of OX40 agonist ivuxolimab in advanced cancers. TCRdb's copy holds only in-frame clones and misses some; the assay was immunoSEQ multiplex PCR. The sample carries roughly 72,000 clones, 75% to 90% recorded once. Sampling of blood occurred at baseline, cycle 4 day 1, and cycle 7 day 1. Losses at the gene ends were 1 base for V and 8 bases for J; bases not matched to a gene: 6. In germline, CDR1 is SNHLY, CDR2 FYNNEI. This CDR3 contains 16 residues. The chain recombines TRBV2 with TRBJ2-1, with TRBD2 matching over 12 bases. The sequencing here drew on CD4+ or CD8+ T cells sorted from blood, taken in a trial of the OX40 agonist ivuxolimab. The TCR originated in an adult with an advanced solid tumor such as melanoma, head and neck, liver or kidney cancer. The CDR3 is CASSEGLAGGFDEQFF. In DNA, the CDR3 is TGTGCCAGCAGTGAAGGGCTAGCGGGGGGGTTCGATGAGCAGTTCTTC.